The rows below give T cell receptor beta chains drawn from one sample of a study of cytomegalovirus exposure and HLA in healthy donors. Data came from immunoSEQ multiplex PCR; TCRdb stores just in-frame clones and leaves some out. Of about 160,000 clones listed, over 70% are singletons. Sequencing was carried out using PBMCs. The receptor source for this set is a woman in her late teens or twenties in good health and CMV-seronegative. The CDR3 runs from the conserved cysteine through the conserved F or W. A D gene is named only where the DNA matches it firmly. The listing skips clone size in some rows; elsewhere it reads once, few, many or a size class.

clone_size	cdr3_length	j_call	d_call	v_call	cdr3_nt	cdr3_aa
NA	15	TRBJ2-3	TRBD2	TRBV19	TGTGCCAGTGGTACGGGAGCGGGGGGTTCGGATACGCAGTATTTT	CASGTGAGGSDTQYF
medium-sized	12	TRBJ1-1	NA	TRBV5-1	TGCGCCAGCAGCCCACATGACACTGAAGCTTTCTTT	CASSPHDTEAFF
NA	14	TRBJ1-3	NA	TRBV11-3	TGTGCCAGCAGCGTTGGACAGCGGGGAAACACCATATATTTT	CASSVGQRGNTIYF
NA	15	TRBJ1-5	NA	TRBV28	TGTGCCAGCAGCCTATACAGACATAGCAATCAGCCCCAGCATTTT	CASSLYRHSNQPQHF
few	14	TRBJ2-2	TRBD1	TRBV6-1	TGTGCCAGCAGTTTGACAGGGGACGTTGGGGAGCTGTTTTTT	CASSLTGDVGELFF
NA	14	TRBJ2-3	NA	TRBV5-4	TGTGCCAGCAGCTTGGCAGGTGGGTCCGATACGCAGTATTTT	CASSLAGGSDTQYF
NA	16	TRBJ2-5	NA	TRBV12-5	TGTGCTAGTGGTTTGGTACGGGGGACAGTTCAAGAGACCCAGTACTTC	CASGLVRGTVQETQYF
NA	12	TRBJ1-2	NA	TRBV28	TGTGCCAGCAGTTCCAGGGTAAGCGGCTACACCTTC	CASSSRVSGYTF
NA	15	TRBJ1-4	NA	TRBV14	TGTGCCAGCAGCCAAGTGGGGGGAGCTAATGAAAAACTGTTTTTT	CASSQVGGANEKLFF
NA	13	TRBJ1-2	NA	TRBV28	TGTGCCAGCAGTTTACGTGACATACCGGGCTACACCTTC	CASSLRDIPGYTF
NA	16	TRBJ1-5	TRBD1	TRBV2	TGTGCCAGCGCCAGAAACCGGGACAGGGGGCATCAGCCCCAGCATTTT	CASARNRDRGHQPQHF
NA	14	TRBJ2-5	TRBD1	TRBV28	TGTGCCAGCAGTCCGGGACAGGGTCGGGAGACCCAGTACTTC	CASSPGQGRETQYF
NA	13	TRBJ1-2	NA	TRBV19	TGTGCCAGTAGCGATAAGTTGGGGAGTGGCTACACCTTC	CASSDKLGSGYTF
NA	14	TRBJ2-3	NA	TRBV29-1	TGCAGCGTACCCAAAACAGGGTTGGCAGATACGCAGTATTTT	CSVPKTGLADTQYF
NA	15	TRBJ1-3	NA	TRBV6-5	TGTGCCAGCAGCCCCCCCAGGGGTTCTGGAAACACCATATATTTT	CASSPPRGSGNTIYF
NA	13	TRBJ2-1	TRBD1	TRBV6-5	TGTGCCAGCAGTTACGCCGACAGGGTCTGGCAGTTCTTC	CASSYADRVWQFF
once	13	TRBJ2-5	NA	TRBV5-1	TGCGCCAGCAGCTTCGCAGGCCAAGAGACCCAGTACTTC	CASSFAGQETQYF
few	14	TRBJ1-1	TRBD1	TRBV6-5	TGTGCCAGCAGTCCACCGGGACAGGGGGCTGAAGCTTTCTTT	CASSPPGQGAEAFF
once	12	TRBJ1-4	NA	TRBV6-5	TGTGCCAGCCTACAGGGTTTTGAAAAACTGTTTTTT	CASLQGFEKLFF
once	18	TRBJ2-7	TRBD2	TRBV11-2	TGTGCCAGCAGCTTAGCTGACATACTAGCGGGCGGGTTGTACGAGCAGTACTTC	CASSLADILAGGLYEQYF
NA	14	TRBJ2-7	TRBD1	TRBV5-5	TGTGCCAGCAGTTTCCGGGACAGGACCCGCGAGCAGTACTTC	CASSFRDRTREQYF
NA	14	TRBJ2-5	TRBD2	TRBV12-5	TGTGCTAGTGGCAGCGGGGGGGAACAAGAGACCCAGTACTTC	CASGSGGEQETQYF
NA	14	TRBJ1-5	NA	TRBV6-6	TGTGCCAGCAGTTACTCGATCTACGATCAGCCCCAGCATTTT	CASSYSIYDQPQHF
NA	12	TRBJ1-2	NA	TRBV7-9	TGTGCCAGCCCCAAACCCCGCGGTGGCTACACCTTC	CASPKPRGGYTF